Here is one TCR beta chain with its context. Its antigen is unknown. Within one base of it there is no much larger clone, and no base qualities were kept. This record belongs to a study of T cell changes during pregnancy in multiple sclerosis (dated by TCRdb to between 2018 and 2021). The study in broad terms: The study looked at changes in the T cell repertoire across pregnancy in women with multiple sclerosis.

The library was built by means of the immunoSEQ multiplex PCR assay. The immuneACCESS repertoire file appears here via TCRdb, limited to in-frame rearrangements. These files lack a portion of the clones; in checked studies, under half of the deficit traces to unresolved V genes, and the cause of the others is not known. This sample comprises approximately 46,000 clones, around 91% of them detected only once. The ten top clones hold 5% to 5.5% of the sample. The cysteine opens and the phenylalanine closes a CDR3 of 16 amino acids. The CDR3 DNA has 48 bases and is translated from base 1. The germline V gene encodes CDR1 SGHNT and CDR2 YYREEE (reference sequence). V and J lose 4 bases and 0 bases, and a span of 14 bases separates them.

Recombination linked TRBV5-4 to TRBJ1-3; confidence is insufficient to name the D gene. Source: peripheral blood, taken after pregnancy. This clonotype originated in a female donor in good health, enrolled as a control in a pregnancy study. The CDR3 reads as follows: CASSRQSGSSGNTIYF. The nucleotides are TGTGCCAGCAGCCGCCAGTCGGGGAGCTCTGGAAACACCATATATTTT.